This entry lists 32 T cell receptor beta chains sequenced from one sample in a study of shared clonotypes between healthy human individuals. Sequenced by immunoSEQ multiplex PCR; TCRdb stores in-frame clones only, minus some. The data hold approximately 1,000,000 clones, with around 78% observed a single time. Sequencing used memory CD4+ T cells from PBMCs. The subset is: CD45RA-negative fraction. The receptors come from a man between 18 and 29 years old in good health. Some clones in this sample may be carry-over from other donors' samples.

The chain links TRBV4-1 to TRBJ2-1; 12 bases are a match to TRBD2. V lost 4 bases, J lost 10 bases, and 14 bases stayed unmatched. The CDR3 contains 17 residues. Germline V gene lookup returns CDR1 MGHRA and CDR2 YSYEKL. For the CDR3, the DNA is TGCGCCAGCAGCCGCGTCCAGGCTAGCGGGAGGGCCGGGGAGCAGTTCTTC. Protein sequence: CASSRVQASGRAGEQFF.

This clone showed up just a few times. The rearrangement uses TRBV11-1 and TRBJ2-3; no reliable D call. Trimming took off 3 bases at V and 6 bases at J, with 10 bases between the two ends. This CDR3 is 13 amino acids long. The germline V gene has CDR1 SGHAT and CDR2 FQDESV (reference sequence). CDR3 DNA: TGTGCCAGCAGCTTCCAGTCCCGGGATACGCAGTATTTT. Translating gives CASSFQSRDTQYF.

This sequence joins TRBV29-1 and TRBJ2-3; no firm D call. V was shortened by 2 bases and J by 9 bases, with 15 bases between the two germline ends. CDR1 SQVTM and CDR2 ANQGSEA come from the germline V gene. This CDR3 has 13 amino acids. CDR3 sequence (DNA): TGCAGCGTTGAAAAGTCAACGGCGTCGACGCAGTATTTT. Its translation: CSVEKSTASTQYF.

This chain uses TRBV2 with TRBJ2-2, with 9 bases lining up with TRBD2. Germline V gene data show CDR1 as SNHLY and CDR2 as FYNNEI. The trim removed 4 bases at V and 4 bases at J, leaving 7 bases unmatched. The CDR3 runs to 16 residues. The CDR3 nucleotides are TGTGCCAGCAGTGCTTTGGCGGGAGGGTCCACCGGGGAGCTGTTTTTT. Amino acids: CASSALAGGSTGELFF.

Only a few counts were recorded for this clone. The chain is built from TRBV30 and TRBJ1-2; D is undetermined. The germline V gene encodes CDR1 GTSNPN and CDR2 SVGIG (reference sequence). V was trimmed by 0 bases and J by 4 bases, leaving 12 bases between them. This CDR3 is 14 amino acids long. For the CDR3, the DNA is TGTGCCTGGAGTGTGGGATCACGGGCCTATGGCTACACCTTC. Protein product: CAWSVGSRAYGYTF.

This clone occurred a few times. This chain joins TRBV11-2 and TRBJ2-7; D unclear. Germline V lookup: CDR1 SGHAT, CDR2 FQNNGV. V lost 5 bases, J lost 3 bases, and 17 bases lay in between. The CDR3 totals 15 residues. The CDR3 DNA reads as TGTGCCAGCAGCCCCCTTAAGGGTTTACTCTACGAGCAGTACTTC. Protein sequence: CASSPLKGLLYEQYF.

The chain combines TRBV5-1 with TRBJ2-5; no firm D call. The germline V gene encodes CDR1 SGHRS and CDR2 YFSETQ. This CDR3 is 15 amino acids long. V shed 0 bases and J shed 2 bases, with 11 bases lying between them. The CDR3 here is CASSLVGGSQETQYF. CDR3 bases: TGCGCCAGCAGCTTGGTAGGTGGCAGTCAAGAGACCCAGTACTTC. The full variable domain, completed using reference TRBV5-1 and TRBJ2-5, is KAGVTQTPRYLIKTRGQQVTLSCSPISGHRSVSWYQQTPGQGLQFLFEYFSETQRNKGNFPGRFSGRQFSNSRSEMNVSTLELGDSALYLCASSLVGGSQETQYFGPGTRLLVL.

This clone was found once. Other nucleotide sequences in the sample specify the same CDR3. The V gene is TRBV5-1, the J gene TRBJ2-7; the D gene is possibly TRBD1 (5 bases). Germline V gene data show CDR1 as SGHRS and CDR2 as YFSETQ. The CDR3 is 13 amino acids. Trimming took off 1 base at V and 1 base at J, with 6 bases between the two ends. The CDR3 nucleotides are TGCGCCAGCAGCTTGCAGGGTTCCTACGAGCAGTACTTC. This codes for CASSLQGSYEQYF. Full variable domain (rest looked up from reference TRBV5-1 and TRBJ2-7): KAGVTQTPRYLIKTRGQQVTLSCSPISGHRSVSWYQQTPGQGLQFLFEYFSETQRNKGNFPGRFSGRQFSNSRSEMNVSTLELGDSALYLCASSLQGSYEQYFGPGTRLTVT.

The chain links TRBV5-4 to TRBJ1-3; tentatively, D is TRBD1 (6 bases). This CDR3 is 14 amino acids long. Trimming stripped 5 bases from V and 0 bases from J, with 9 bases between. CDR1 SGHNT and CDR2 YYREEE come from the germline V gene (reference sequence). CDR3 coding DNA: TGTGCCAGCAGGGAGGGGGTCTCTGGAAACACCATATATTTT. This codes for CASREGVSGNTIYF.

The chain is built from TRBV2 and TRBJ1-1, with D possibly matching TRBD1 (6 bases). Looked up from germline, CDR1 is SNHLY and CDR2 is FYNNEI. CDR3 length: 15 amino acids. With 1 base removed from V and 4 bases from J, the gap between germline ends came to 13 bases. The CDR3 sequence: CASSEETGQGTEAFF. CDR3 sequence (DNA): TGTGCCAGCAGTGAAGAGACAGGCCAAGGCACTGAAGCTTTCTTT.

The J gene is TRBJ2-2, the V gene TRBV30; D possibly corresponds to TRBD2 (5 bases). This CDR3 is 16 amino acids long. The V gene's germline CDR1 is GTSNPN and CDR2 SVGIG (reference sequence). V lost 3 bases to trimming and J lost 0 bases, with 14 bases between them. CDR3 nucleotide sequence: TGTGCCTGGAGACGTGGTACAGCGGCGAACACCGGGGAGCTGTTTTTT. As protein: CAWRRGTAANTGELFF.

V usage is TRBV6-5 and J usage is TRBJ2-7, with 8 bases fitting TRBD1. V lost 2 bases, J lost 1 base, and 1 base stayed unmatched. CDR1 and CDR2 from the germline V gene are MNHEY and SVGAGI. The CDR3 is made up of 14 amino acids. CDR3 DNA: TGTGCCAGCAGTTACGGGGACAGGTCCTACGAGCAGTACTTC. As protein: CASSYGDRSYEQYF.

The V and J genes are TRBV6-5 and TRBJ2-7; 8 bases fit TRBD2. This CDR3 is 15 amino acids long. V gave up 6 bases and J gave up 0 bases; unmatched junction bases: 7. CDR1 and CDR2 (germline): MNHEY, SVGAGI. CDR3 sequence: CASSRPLAGSYEQYF. The CDR3 nucleotides read TGTGCCAGCAGCCGTCCGCTAGCGGGCTCCTACGAGCAGTACTTC.

This chain links TRBV12-5 with TRBJ2-3, with D hard to call. This CDR3 is built from 12 residues. With 7 bases removed from V and 5 bases from J, the gap between germline ends came to 10 bases. Germline CDR1 LGHNT, CDR2 FRNRAP. In nucleotides, the CDR3 is TGTGCTAGTGCTCCTCCTGGAGATACGCAGTATTTT. This gives the protein CASAPPGDTQYF.

The rearrangement uses TRBV5-4 and TRBJ2-3; unclear D gene. The germline CDR1 and CDR2 sequences are SGHNT and YYREEE (reference sequence). The CDR3 is made up of 12 amino acids. Trimming took off 4 bases at V and 6 bases at J, with 9 bases between the two ends. The CDR3 region is CASSLPLDTQYF. CDR3 bases: TGTGCCAGCAGCCTCCCCCTGGATACGCAGTATTTT.

This rearrangement joins TRBV5-1 to TRBJ2-5; D is uncertain. V dropped 4 bases and J dropped 3 bases, with 10 bases sitting between them. The CDR3 totals 13 residues. Germline V gene sequence: CDR1 SGHRS, CDR2 YFSETQ. Here the CDR3 DNA reads TGCGCCAGCAGCGGGAATGAGAAAGAGACCCAGTACTTC. Protein: CASSGNEKETQYF.

The V gene is TRBV5-4, the J gene TRBJ2-3, with TRBD2 matching 14 bases. The V segment lost 4 bases and the J segment 2 bases; nucleotides outside the gene matches: 3. Germline assignment: CDR1 SGHNT and CDR2 YYREEE (reference sequence). This CDR3 contains 16 residues. CDR3 coding DNA: TGTGCCAGCAGCGGGGGACTAGCGGGAGTCACAGATACGCAGTATTTT. Amino acid sequence: CASSGGLAGVTDTQYF. Using reference TRBV5-4 and TRBJ2-3 for the parts outside the CDR3, the full variable domain is ETGVTQSPTHLIKTRGQQVTLRCSSQSGHNTVSWYQQALGQGPQFIFQYYREEENGRGNFPPRFSGLQFPNYSSELNVNALELDDSALYLCASSGGLAGVTDTQYFGPGTRLTVL.

This chain uses TRBV28 with TRBJ1-4, with 8 bases lining up with TRBD1. The V and J ends lost 2 bases and 7 bases, in that order; junction bases with no gene match: 3. CDR1 and CDR2 from the germline V gene are MDHEN and SYDVKM. The CDR3 spans 14 residues. The CDR3 sequence: CASSLGQGGEKLFF. CDR3 DNA sequence: TGTGCCAGCAGTTTAGGACAGGGAGGTGAAAAACTGTTTTTT.

This chain uses TRBV7-8 with TRBJ2-1, with 7 bases aligning to TRBD2. The CDR3 extends over 15 amino acids. After removal of 5 bases from V and 9 bases from J, the junction contained 13 bases not matched to a gene. Looked up from germline, CDR1 is SGHVS and CDR2 is FQNEAQ. In nucleotides, the CDR3 is TGTGCCAGCAGCCTAACTAGCGCCGAGTGGGGTGAGCAGTTCTTC. Translation gives CASSLTSAEWGEQFF.

The chain employs TRBV5-1 and TRBJ2-4; 10 bases match TRBD2. Germline assignment: CDR1 SGHRS and CDR2 YFSETQ. Trimming cost V 5 bases and J 5 bases; bases outside gene matches: 7. This CDR3 comprises 15 residues. The CDR3 reads CASSQTSGHQNIQYF. DNA for the CDR3: TGCGCCAGCAGTCAGACTAGCGGGCATCAAAACATTCAGTACTTC.

The chain has TRBV30 and TRBJ1-2; D is uncertain. CDR3 length: 13 residues. V was pared by 2 bases and J by 8 bases, with 15 bases between. Germline V lookup: CDR1 GTSNPN, CDR2 SVGIG (reference sequence). This CDR3 is CAWSHMVSGGYTF. CDR3 nucleotides: TGTGCCTGGAGTCACATGGTTAGTGGCGGCTACACCTTC.

The gene calls are TRBV9 and TRBJ1-5, with D perhaps TRBD1 (5 bases). V dropped 4 bases and J dropped 2 bases, with 13 bases sitting between them. Germline V CDR1 and CDR2: SGDLS, YYNGEE. The CDR3 runs 15 residues. The CDR3 nucleotides read TGTGCCAGCAGCCCCGGGGGAGATGGCAATCAGCCCCAGCATTTT. Translated, it gives CASSPGGDGNQPQHF.

The V gene is TRBV27, the J gene TRBJ1-2; TRBD1 is a possible D gene (5 bases). This CDR3 comprises 16 residues. V lost 7 bases and J lost 4, with 22 bases in between. CDR1 is MNHEY, CDR2 SMNVEV, per germline (reference sequence). The CDR3 region has the DNA TGTGCCAGCAATCCACCCCCTGGCGGGGGGACCTATGGCTACACCTTC. Translation gives CASNPPPGGGTYGYTF.

About this clone: Within the sample, other DNA sequences also encode this same CDR3. This rearrangement joins TRBV5-1 to TRBJ2-2, with 9 bases lining up with TRBD2. Germline-derived CDR1 and CDR2 are SGHRS and YFSETQ. This CDR3 spans 15 amino acids. With 4 bases clipped from V and 0 bases from J, the junction kept 1 base outside the gene matches. CDR3 nucleotide sequence: TGCGCCAGCAGCCTAGCGGGACCGAACACCGGGGAGCTGTTTTTT. Translating it yields CASSLAGPNTGELFF.

This chain links TRBV6-1 with TRBJ2-7, with 7 bases fitting TRBD1. The V and J ends lost 6 bases and 5 bases, in that order; junction bases with no gene match: 7. The CDR3 covers 13 residues. Germline CDR1 and CDR2: MNHNS and SASEGT. CDR3: CASSVGQRNEQYF. CDR3 DNA: TGTGCCAGCAGCGTGGGACAGAGGAACGAGCAGTACTTC.

V gene TRBV15 combines with J gene TRBJ2-1; 11 nucleotides agree with TRBD2. The CDR3 is made up of 13 amino acids. Looked up from germline, CDR1 is LNHNV and CDR2 is YYDKDF (reference sequence). V lost 7 bases and J lost 6; bases outside the gene matches: 2. The CDR3 reads CATKTSGTNEQFF. As DNA, the CDR3 is TGTGCCACCAAGACTAGCGGGACCAATGAGCAGTTCTTC.

The V call is TRBV11-3, the J call TRBJ2-6, with 8 bases identical to TRBD1. CDR1 and CDR2 (germline): SGHNT, YENEEA. This CDR3 comprises 17 residues. V lost 4 bases, J lost 2 bases, and 7 bases stayed unmatched. CDR3 sequence (DNA): TGTGCCAGCAGCTACGGACAGGGCATTACTGGGGCCAACGTCCTGACTTTC. This gives the protein CASSYGQGITGANVLTF. Full variable domain (remainder filled in from reference TRBV11-3 and TRBJ2-6): EAGVVQSPRYKIIEKKQPVAFWCNPISGHNTLYWYLQNLGQGPELLIRYENEEAVDDSQLPKDRFSAERLKGVDSTLKIQPAELGDSAVYLCASSYGQGITGANVLTFGAGSRLTVL.

The rearrangement uses TRBV19 and TRBJ2-7, with 8 bases matching TRBD1. V lost 2 bases and J lost 1; bases outside the gene matches: 4. CDR1 is LNHDA, CDR2 SQIVND, per germline (reference sequence). The CDR3 consists of 15 residues. The DNA of the CDR3 is TGTGCCAGTAGTATAACCAGGACAGGGTCCTACGAGCAGTACTTC. Protein: CASSITRTGSYEQYF.

The chain links TRBV28 to TRBJ2-3, with D maybe TRBD2 (5 bases). Trimming took 2 bases from V and 0 from J, leaving 15 bases between them. Looked up from germline, CDR1 is MDHEN and CDR2 is SYDVKM. This CDR3 is 17 amino acids long. The CDR3: CASSLPGQRISTDTQYF. The CDR3 nucleotides read TGTGCCAGCAGTTTACCCGGGCAGCGGATTAGCACAGATACGCAGTATTTT.

J is TRBJ2-7 and V is TRBV5-4; either TRBD1 or TRBD2 may fit D (5 bases each). Germline CDR1 reads SGHNT; CDR2 reads YYREEE (reference sequence). Trimming removed 4 bases at V and 2 bases at J, with 13 bases between. The CDR3 is 14 amino acids. CDR3 sequence: CASSPGTAPYEQYF. The DNA of the CDR3 is TGTGCCAGCAGCCCCGGGACCGCACCCTACGAGCAGTACTTC.

V usage is TRBV12-5 and J usage is TRBJ1-4, with a tentative D call TRBD1 (5 bases). Germline V gives CDR1 LGHNT, CDR2 FRNRAP. The V and J ends lost 1 base and 8 bases respectively, with 26 bases between them. The CDR3 runs 19 residues. CDR3 region: CASGLATTGRDAGREKLFF. The CDR3 DNA reads as TGTGCTAGTGGTTTGGCAACGACGGGGAGGGACGCGGGCAGAGAAAAACTGTTTTTT.

This clone was counted between two and nine times. A much larger clone differs from this one at a single base, so this may be a read error. The chain uses TRBV7-3 and TRBJ2-3; D is ambiguous. CDR3 length: 11 residues. Germline V gene sequence: CDR1 SGHTA, CDR2 FQGTGA. V dropped 5 bases and J dropped 3 bases, with 3 bases sitting between them. The DNA of the CDR3 is TGTGCCAGCAGCGATACAGATACGCAGTATTTT. Residues: CASSDTDTQYF.